The 19 T cell receptor beta chains below were found in one sample sequenced in a study of blood T cell repertoires in COVID-19 (dated by TCRdb to about 2020). The library was generated by the immunoSEQ multiplex PCR assay. TCRdb's version of the immuneACCESS table is confined to in-frame rearrangements and falls short of the full clone set. An unresolved V gene accounts for under half of the shortfall where checked; the remainder is of unknown origin. The sample contains approximately 240,000 clones, approximately 80% of them found a single time. Roughly 1.4% of the sample is in the top ten clones. The source material was peripheral blood. These receptors were collected from a woman between 40 and 50 years old who had recovered from COVID-19.

The chain uses TRBV10-2 and TRBJ1-1, with TRBD1 matching 9 bases. This CDR3 has 14 amino acids. Looked up from germline, CDR1 is WSHSY and CDR2 is SAAADI. J was trimmed by 7 bases and V by 2 bases; bases with no gene match: 5. The CDR3 loop is CASSETGGESEAFF. The CDR3 DNA follows: TGCGCCAGCAGTGAGACAGGGGGCGAAAGTGAAGCTTTCTTT.

This clone appeared a few times. This chain joins TRBV19 and TRBJ2-3; 12 bases map to TRBD2. The CDR3 covers 20 residues. Germline trimming cut 7 bases from V and 0 bases from J; bases unmatched to any gene: 17. Germline V gene data show CDR1 as LNHDA and CDR2 as SQIVND (reference sequence). Written as DNA, the CDR3 is TGTGCCAGTAAAAGCCGGGGCGGACTAGCGGGAAGGACTAGCACAGATACGCAGTATTTT. This encodes CASKSRGGLAGRTSTDTQYF.

This chain joins TRBV18 and TRBJ2-7, with 8 nucleotides matching TRBD1. Germline trimming cut 4 bases from V and 4 bases from J; bases unmatched to any gene: 3. The V gene's germline CDR1 is KGHSH and CDR2 LQKENI. This CDR3 has 13 amino acids. CDR3 loop: CASSRGQEYEQYF. The CDR3 coding sequence is TGTGCCAGCTCACGGGGACAGGAGTACGAGCAGTACTTC.

The count of this clone is one. The rearrangement uses TRBV6-1 and TRBJ1-1; perhaps TRBD1 as D (6 bases). Looked up from germline, CDR1 is MNHNS and CDR2 is SASEGT. Trimming removed 3 bases from V and 4 bases from J, with 12 bases in between. The CDR3 consists of 14 residues. This chain's CDR3 is CASSDIQGSTEAFF. Written as DNA, the CDR3 is TGTGCCAGCAGTGATATACAGGGAAGCACTGAAGCTTTCTTT.

V usage is TRBV7-2 and J usage is TRBJ1-4; D not resolved. Trimming cost V 1 base and J 8 bases, with 11 bases left between them. The CDR3 sequence is 14 residues long. Germline CDR1 SGHTA, CDR2 FQGNSA. CDR3 nucleotide sequence: TGTGCCAGCAGCTTAGGCCGGAGTTACGAAAAACTGTTTTTT. It specifies CASSLGRSYEKLFF.

V is TRBV4-2 and J is TRBJ2-7; a possible D gene is TRBD2 (5 bases). This CDR3 region has 15 residues. V shed 0 bases and J shed 2 bases, with 11 bases lying between them. CDR1 is LGHNA, CDR2 YNFKEQ, per germline. CDR3 nucleotide sequence: TGTGCCAGCAGCCAAGATACTAGGGAGACCTACGAGCAGTACTTC. Encoded protein: CASSQDTRETYEQYF.

The rearrangement links TRBV10-3 to TRBJ1-6; D is possibly TRBD1 (5 bases). Trimming cost V 6 bases and J 7 bases, with 7 bases left between them. Per germline, CDR1 ENHRY and CDR2 SYGVKD. The CDR3 is 12 amino acids. This chain's CDR3 is CAIRTDNSPLHF. CDR3 bases: TGTGCCATCAGGACAGACAATTCACCCCTCCACTTT.

This chain uses TRBV5-1 with TRBJ2-5, with 10 bases that match TRBD1. The ends lost 5 bases at V and 5 bases at J; junction bases unmatched: 12. Germline CDR1 SGHRS, CDR2 YFSETQ. CDR3 length: 16 residues. The CDR3 DNA follows: TGCGCCAGCAGGATTGGGACAGGGGCATTAGGGGAGACCCAGTACTTC. Protein: CASRIGTGALGETQYF.

V is TRBV19 and J is TRBJ1-5, with a weak D call TRBD1 (5 bases). CDR1 and CDR2 from the germline V gene are LNHDA and SQIVND (reference sequence). This CDR3 has 14 residues. Trimming removed 4 bases at V and 4 bases at J, with 11 bases between. Here the CDR3 reads CASSSREWNQPQHF. The CDR3 DNA reads TGTGCCAGTAGTAGCAGGGAATGGAATCAGCCCCAGCATTTT.

The rearrangement joins TRBV4-3 to TRBJ2-1; 13 bases match TRBD2. This CDR3 is built from 16 residues. Losses at the gene ends were 5 bases for V and 4 bases for J; bases not matched to a gene: 5. Per the germline V gene, CDR1 is LGHNA and CDR2 is YSLEER. CDR3 residues: CASSYRLAGGYNEQFF. For the CDR3, the DNA is TGCGCCAGCAGCTACAGACTAGCGGGGGGATACAATGAGCAGTTCTTC.

The rearrangement uses TRBV5-1 and TRBJ2-1, with 9 nucleotides matching TRBD2. V was pared by 1 base and J by 5 bases, with 16 bases of the junction left unmatched. The V gene's germline CDR1 is SGHRS and CDR2 YFSETQ. The CDR3 length is 19 residues. This CDR3 reads CASSLNLAGGDIVNNEQFF. CDR3 in DNA: TGCGCCAGCAGCTTGAATCTCGCGGGGGGGGACATTGTAAACAATGAGCAGTTCTTC. The variable domain in full, with the rest retrieved from reference TRBV5-1 and TRBJ2-1, is KAGVTQTPRYLIKTRGQQVTLSCSPISGHRSVSWYQQTPGQGLQFLFEYFSETQRNKGNFPGRFSGRQFSNSRSEMNVSTLELGDSALYLCASSLNLAGGDIVNNEQFFGPGTRLTVL.

The J gene is TRBJ2-1, the V gene TRBV2, with TRBD1 identical over 10 bases. The CDR3 loop spans 14 amino acids. V dropped 1 base and J dropped 10; count of bases not matched to a gene: 4. Germline V gene lookup returns CDR1 SNHLY and CDR2 FYNNEI. CDR3 bases: TGTGCCAGCAGTGAAGGGACAGGGGGTGGGGAGCAGTTCTTC. It codes for CASSEGTGGGEQFF.

J is TRBJ2-5 and V is TRBV7-9; a possible D gene is TRBD2 (5 bases). This CDR3 spans 17 amino acids. The germline V gene encodes CDR1 SEHNR and CDR2 FQNEAQ (reference sequence). The germline V and J ends were trimmed by 1 base and 2 bases, with 17 bases remaining between them. The CDR3 sequence: CASSLGVAPAIQETQYF. The DNA for the CDR3 is TGTGCCAGCAGCTTAGGCGTAGCGCCGGCGATTCAAGAGACCCAGTACTTC.

This clone turned up a few times. The chain uses TRBV6-5 and TRBJ1-1; the match to TRBD1 covers 7 bases. Germline V gene sequence: CDR1 MNHEY, CDR2 SVGAGI. J lost 1 base, V lost 6 bases, and 2 bases had no gene match. The length of the CDR3 is 13 residues. DNA for the CDR3: TGTGCCAGCAGGGGACAGCCGAACACTGAAGCTTTCTTT. This translates into CASRGQPNTEAFF.

This clone was observed a few times. The V gene is TRBV11-3, the J gene TRBJ2-7; 7 bases align to TRBD2. This CDR3 is 15 amino acids long. Germline V gene sequence: CDR1 SGHNT, CDR2 YENEEA. V was pared by 5 bases and J by 1 base, with 8 bases of the junction left unmatched. In DNA form, the CDR3 reads TGTGCCAGCAGCCCGACGGGGGGTGCGTCCTACGAGCAGTACTTC. It translates to CASSPTGGASYEQYF.

The V call is TRBV28, the J call TRBJ1-5; maybe TRBD1 (5 bases). The CDR3 sequence is 14 residues long. Germline V gives CDR1 MDHEN, CDR2 SYDVKM. Trimming took 5 bases from V and 0 from J, leaving 8 bases between them. This chain's CDR3 is CASSPTGSNQPQHF. The CDR3 coding sequence is TGTGCCAGCAGTCCAACAGGTAGCAATCAGCCCCAGCATTTT.

The V and J genes are TRBV5-5 and TRBJ1-1; tentatively, D is TRBD1 (5 bases). The germline V gene encodes CDR1 SGHKS and CDR2 YYEKEE (reference sequence). Trimming pared 7 bases from V and 3 bases from J, leaving 16 bases between. This CDR3 has 14 residues. The CDR3: CASYSRPGDTEAFF. The DNA for the CDR3 is TGTGCCAGCTATAGTCGACCGGGGGACACTGAAGCTTTCTTT.

The V gene is TRBV10-2, the J gene TRBJ2-3; 9 nucleotides agree with TRBD2. The CDR3 consists of 15 residues. CDR1 and CDR2 from the germline V gene are WSHSY and SAAADI. The V gene end was trimmed by 5 bases and the J gene end by 1 base; junction bases not matched to a gene: 4. CDR3 amino acids: CASSSSSGGTDTQYF. DNA for the CDR3: TGCGCCAGCAGTTCGTCTAGCGGGGGCACAGATACGCAGTATTTT.

CDR3 sequence (DNA): TGTGCCAGCAGTTACCTTGTTGGGGACAGGGGATCACCCCTCCACTTT. It codes for CASSYLVGDRGSPLHF. The gene calls are TRBV6-5 and TRBJ1-6; 10 nucleotides line up with TRBD1. Germline CDR1 MNHEY, CDR2 SVGAGI. Unmatched junction bases numbered 8, after V lost 2 bases and J lost 10 bases. The CDR3 contains 16 residues.